What follows describes a single TCR beta chain. The antigen is not known. Germline assignment: CDR1 SEHNR and CDR2 FQNEAQ (reference sequence). This CDR3 comprises 16 residues. Trimming cost V 1 base and J 0 bases, with 10 bases left between them. Together with a sample-barcoded 5' primer, a J-beta primer mix was included in a second PCR lasting about 7 to 12 cycles. TCRdb re-called the 5' RACE reads with MiXCR, one entry per CDR3 protein. The sample records 1.5 million or so distinct CDR3 sequences, roughly two fifths being singletons. The data originate from a study of blood T cells in healthy people across ages. Findings of the study overall: Both naive CD4+ cell counts and diversity were greater in long-lived donors than in aged donors.

The sample was blood. The V call is TRBV7-9, the J call TRBJ1-3; D gene uncertain. The source is a woman younger than 35 in good health. The CDR3 sequence: CASSLGISVSGNTIYF. CDR3 bases: TGTGCCAGCAGCTTAGGGATCTCCGTCTCTGGAAACACCATATATTTT.